These 20 T cell receptor beta chains were sequenced from one sample in a study of cytomegalovirus exposure and HLA in healthy donors. The primer mix had 60 Vbeta and 13 Jbeta primers. The protocol was immunoSEQ multiplex PCR, while the TCRdb copy is restricted to in-frame clones and leaves out a portion. Among roughly 120,000 clones listed, 80% to 85% were seen once. Sequencing input: PBMCs. The receptors originated from a woman in her twenties or thirties in good health and CMV-seronegative.

The gene calls are TRBV28 and TRBJ2-7; TRBD2 matches at 10 bases. The germline gives CDR1 MDHEN, CDR2 SYDVKM. V lost 4 bases and J lost 0; bases outside the gene matches: 3. The CDR3 contains 15 residues. Written as DNA, the CDR3 is TGTGCCAGCAGTTCCGGACTAGCGGTCTCCTACGAGCAGTACTTC. Translating gives CASSSGLAVSYEQYF.

The chain is built from TRBV7-2 and TRBJ2-1, with 7 bases that match TRBD2. The CDR3 runs 15 residues. V lost 3 bases, J lost 4 bases, and 6 bases stayed unmatched. Per the germline V gene, CDR1 is SGHTA and CDR2 is FQGNSA. CDR3 sequence: CASSFLADGYNEQFF. CDR3 in DNA: TGTGCCAGCAGCTTTCTAGCGGACGGGTACAATGAGCAGTTCTTC.

This chain uses TRBV15 with TRBJ1-1, with D perhaps matching TRBD1 (5 bases). This CDR3 contains 14 residues. Trimming cost V 1 base and J 4 bases, with 10 bases left between them. CDR1 and CDR2 (germline): LNHNV, YYDKDF (reference sequence). The chain's CDR3 is CATSRGGVGTEAFF. CDR3 DNA: TGTGCCACCAGCAGAGGGGGGGTGGGCACTGAAGCTTTCTTT.

The chain combines TRBV28 with TRBJ1-5; 9 nucleotides agree with TRBD1. The ends lost 2 bases at V and 16 bases at J; junction bases unmatched: 9. This CDR3 has 13 amino acids. Germline V gene sequence: CDR1 MDHEN, CDR2 SYDVKM. In nucleotides, the CDR3 is TGTGCCAGCAGTTTAGCCCGACAGGGGGGTGGACATTTT. Its translation: CASSLARQGGGHF.

The chain is built from TRBV18 and TRBJ2-7; possibly TRBD2 for D (5 bases). Looked up from germline, CDR1 is KGHSH and CDR2 is LQKENI. The CDR3 covers 16 residues. The V end lost 2 bases, the J end lost 0 bases, and 14 bases lay between the germline ends. The CDR3 DNA reads as TGTGCCAGCTCACCAGTAGACGGAGGTAACTCCTACGAGCAGTACTTC. This codes for CASSPVDGGNSYEQYF.

In nucleotides, the CDR3 is TGTGCCAGCAGTTCACCGGGACAGGGTCGCGGCTACACCTTC. Encoded protein: CASSSPGQGRGYTF. The rearrangement joins TRBV28 to TRBJ1-2, with 9 bases aligning to TRBD1. With V trimmed by 4 bases and J by 8 bases, 8 bases remained unmatched. The germline CDR1 and CDR2 sequences are MDHEN and SYDVKM. CDR3 length: 14 amino acids.

This clone appeared a few times. The genes are TRBV29-1 and TRBJ2-5, with 8 positions matching TRBD2. The CDR3 is 12 amino acids. Germline assignment: CDR1 SQVTM and CDR2 ANQGSEA. Unmatched junction bases numbered 0, after V lost 1 base and J lost 5 bases. DNA for the CDR3: TGCAGCGTTGAAGGCGGGGGGGAGACCCAGTACTTC. It specifies CSVEGGGETQYF. The complete variable domain, with remaining parts taken from reference TRBV29-1 and TRBJ2-5, reads SAVISQKPSRDICQRGTSLTIQCQVDSQVTMMFWYRQQPGQSLTLIATANQGSEATYESGFVIDKFPISRPNLTFSTLTVSNMSPEDSSIYLCSVEGGGETQYFGPGTRLLVL.

The chain recombines TRBV5-1 with TRBJ1-6; 7 nucleotides agree with TRBD1. V lost 6 bases and J lost 7; bases outside the gene matches: 10. This CDR3 has 15 amino acids. Germline-derived CDR1 and CDR2 are SGHRS and YFSETQ. The CDR3 loop reads CASTGGLLKNSPLHF. CDR3 in DNA: TGCGCCAGCACAGGGGGGTTACTCAAAAATTCACCCCTCCACTTT.

The gene calls are TRBV10-2 and TRBJ2-5; 8 bases align to TRBD2. From germline, CDR1 is WSHSY and CDR2 SAAADI. J gave up 2 bases and V 6 bases, and 2 bases lay outside the gene matches. The CDR3 has 13 amino acids. CDR3 sequence: CASRLAGQETQYF. In DNA, the CDR3 is TGCGCCAGCAGATTAGCGGGGCAAGAGACCCAGTACTTC.

This sequence joins TRBV11-2 and TRBJ1-2, with 9 bases identical to TRBD1. Trimming at V came to 2 bases and at J to 1 base, leaving 8 bases not matched to a gene. The germline V gene encodes CDR1 SGHAT and CDR2 FQNNGV. This CDR3 spans 17 amino acids. The CDR3 DNA reads as TGTGCCAGCAGCTTACCGCACAGGGGGCTTCGTAACTATGGCTACACCTTC. Translating gives CASSLPHRGLRNYGYTF.

In this sample, this clone turned up a few times. The chain couples TRBV2 to TRBJ2-4; D not resolved. The CDR3 spans 13 residues. V lost 3 bases and J lost 2, with 5 bases in between. Germline CDR1 is SNHLY and CDR2 is FYNNEI. The CDR3 DNA sequence: TGTGCCAGCAGTGACCATCCCAAAAACATTCAGTACTTC. Translating gives CASSDHPKNIQYF.

The genes are TRBV28 and TRBJ2-3; 14 nucleotides align to TRBD2. The germline CDR1 and CDR2 sequences are MDHEN and SYDVKM. The V and J ends lost 7 bases and 7 bases, in that order; junction bases with no gene match: 7. The CDR3 contains 15 residues. The CDR3 DNA follows: TGTGCCAGCATCGGGGGACTAGCGGGAGTTAATACGCAGTATTTT. It specifies CASIGGLAGVNTQYF.

The table lists this clone with a count of one. The same CDR3 arises from other DNA sequences in this sample as well. CDR3 sequence: CASSLAADTQYF. In DNA form, the CDR3 reads TGCGCCAGCAGCCTGGCCGCGGATACGCAGTATTTT. This chain uses TRBV5-1 with TRBJ2-3; D remains ambiguous. Deletions cut 4 bases from V and 6 bases from J, with 9 bases between. CDR1 is SGHRS and CDR2 is YFSETQ in the germline V gene. The CDR3 length is 12 residues.

DNA for the CDR3: TGCGCCAGCAGTGATGGGGGCCAGGGTGACAATGAGCAGTTCTTC. It is translated as CASSDGGQGDNEQFF. The chain couples TRBV10-1 to TRBJ2-1; TRBD1 might be the D (6 bases). The ends were cut back, 3 bases at V and 5 bases at J, with 14 bases in the middle. This CDR3 spans 15 amino acids. The germline V gene encodes CDR1 WNHNN and CDR2 SYGVQD (reference sequence).

J is TRBJ2-3 and V is TRBV7-2; 9 bases are a match to TRBD1. The CDR3 runs to 14 residues. Germline CDR1 reads SGHTA; CDR2 reads FQGNSA. V dropped 1 base and J dropped 4; count of bases not matched to a gene: 0. CDR3 DNA: TGTGCCAGCAGCTTAGGGGACAGGGCAGATACGCAGTATTTT. Translated, it gives CASSLGDRADTQYF.

This clone was recorded only once. The V call is TRBV27, the J call TRBJ2-7; 8 bases are a match to TRBD1. Germline CDR1 reads MNHEY; CDR2 reads SMNVEV (reference sequence). The CDR3 has 17 amino acids. The V segment lost 5 bases and the J segment 3 bases; nucleotides outside the gene matches: 15. CDR3 nucleotides: TGTGCCAGCAGTGGAGCGGTGGGACGGGACAGGTTCTACGAGCAGTACTTC. This codes for CASSGAVGRDRFYEQYF.

The chain employs TRBV28 and TRBJ2-7, with 7 bases fitting TRBD1. This CDR3 is 13 amino acids long. Germline CDR1 MDHEN, CDR2 SYDVKM. The trim removed 6 bases at V and 7 bases at J, leaving 9 bases unmatched. The CDR3 here is CASRRTGPGEQYF. The CDR3 DNA follows: TGTGCCAGCAGGCGGACAGGTCCGGGGGAGCAGTACTTC.

This clone was counted once. The rearrangement links TRBV30 to TRBJ2-7, with D uncertain. The CDR3 sequence is 10 residues long. The V and J ends lost 2 bases and 7 bases respectively, with 6 bases between them. The V gene's germline CDR1 is GTSNPN and CDR2 SVGIG (reference sequence). The CDR3 nucleotides are TGTGCCTGGAGTACGGGTGAGCAGTACTTC. It encodes CAWSTGEQYF.

This chain joins TRBV29-1 and TRBJ1-5; D gene ambiguous. Deletions cut 6 bases from V and 5 bases from J, with 14 bases between. CDR1 and CDR2 (germline): SQVTM, ANQGSEA. The CDR3 loop spans 13 amino acids. The CDR3 DNA reads TGCAGCGTGGCCGTGGGAGCTGATCAGCCCCAGCATTTT. Translating gives CSVAVGADQPQHF.

J is TRBJ2-1 and V is TRBV19, with 9 bases lining up with TRBD2. This CDR3 is built from 15 residues. Germline V CDR1 and CDR2: LNHDA, SQIVND (reference sequence). V was clipped by 9 bases and J by 2 bases; unmatched bases: 8. CDR3 DNA: TGTGCCAGAAAGTCTCTAGCGGGACCCTACAATGAGCAGTTCTTC. This encodes CARKSLAGPYNEQFF.